This paragraph reports one T cell receptor beta chain. Its antigen is still unknown. This sample is drawn from a study of CD8+CD57+ T cells in acquired aplastic anemia. Across the whole study: Sorted CD4+ plus CD8+ cells gave DNA averaging about 3.2 ug.

The CDR3 consists of 14 residues. The V end was cut by 3 bases, the J end by 1 base, with 9 bases between. Germline V gene lookup returns CDR1 SGDLS and CDR2 YYNGEE. CDR3 and TCR beta VDJ profiling relied on a genomic DNA template. TCRdb re-derived calls from the reads in MiXCR, one entry per CDR3 protein. The table includes some 290,000 distinct CDR3 sequences, approximately 55% detected once. Study findings and constraints: The study found no significant CD8+ Simpson's diversity difference between patients and controls. Patients had twenty-nine CD8+ CDR3 sequences in common with controls (the shared set).

The rearrangement uses TRBV9 and TRBJ2-3; either TRBD1 or TRBD2 may fit D (6 bases each). This clonotype was sampled from a human donor with severe aplastic anemia or a healthy control (not recorded which). The specimen was sorted CD4+, CD8+, or CD8+CD57+ T cells (not recorded which) from PBMCs. The CDR3 DNA sequence: TGTGCCAGCAGCGCGGGGGCGGGCACAGATACGCAGTATTTT. This translates into CASSAGAGTDTQYF. Variable domain in full (rest from reference TRBV9 and TRBJ2-3): DSGVTQTPKHLITATGQRVTLRCSPRSGDLSVYWYQQSLDQGLQFLIQYYNGEERAKGNILERFSAQQFPDLHSELNLSSLELGDSALYFCASSAGAGTDTQYFGPGTRLTVL.